This entry concerns a single T cell receptor beta chain. CDR1 MDHEN and CDR2 SYDVKM come from the germline V gene. V shed 3 bases and J 2 bases; nucleotides not matched to a gene: 7. The CDR3 covers 16 residues. Method: immunoSEQ multiplex PCR; TCRdb's copy keeps in-frame clones and lacks some. The sample records around 120,000 clones, 65% to 85% being singletons. This specimen belongs to a study of blood T cell repertoires in COVID-19. Study-level information: Acute-phase and convalescent COVID-19 samples originated in the United States, Italy and Spain.

The TCR comes from a man in his 70s with acute or convalescent COVID-19. The rearrangement joins TRBV28 to TRBJ1-2, with 9 bases that match TRBD1. The material sequenced was peripheral blood. The CDR3 loop reads CASSFVGQGPNYGYTF. CDR3 coding DNA: TGTGCCAGCAGTTTCGTCGGACAGGGGCCGAACTATGGCTACACCTTC.